Included here is one T cell receptor (beta chain) sequence, with context. This sample was included in a study of CD8 T cells in Susac syndrome. Random hexamers primed reverse transcription of about 0.45 to 1 ug RNA. TCRdb used MiXCR to reprocess the immunoSEQ multiplex PCR reads, holding one entry per CDR3 protein. The sample carries around 190,000 distinct CDR3 sequences, roughly 95% recorded once. V dropped 2 bases and J dropped 4; count of bases not matched to a gene: 13. Germline V lookup: CDR1 MNHNS, CDR2 SASEGT. CDR3 length: 17 amino acids. The chain links TRBV6-1 to TRBJ1-1, with TRBD1 matching 7 bases. The clonotype comes from a human donor with multiple sclerosis. The sample taken for sequencing was CD8+ T cells from PBMCs. The chain's CDR3 is CASSEKPGQRLGTEAFF. CDR3 DNA: TGTGCCAGCAGTGAAAAACCGGGACAGCGGTTGGGCACTGAAGCTTTCTTT.